Here is one TCR beta chain with its context. No antigen is known for it. Base qualities are not at hand, and no much larger clone is one base apart. The library was obtained by the immunoSEQ multiplex PCR assay. Imported from immuneACCESS, the table was reduced by TCRdb to in-frame sequences with V and J called. These copies leave out some clones; in studies compared against another copy, an unresolved V gene accounts for under half, and the cause of the remainder is not known. The sample profile shows approximately 90,000 clones; roughly nine tenths of them were found once. The ten top clones hold approximately 15% of the sample. The data derive from a study of control samples from healthy donors and cancer patients (dated by TCRdb to 2020 to 2022). The germline V gene supplies CDR1 SGHTS and CDR2 YDEGEE. The CDR3 runs 14 amino acids, cysteine and phenylalanine included. The entry retains the CDR3 DNA only, 42 bases that are in frame from base 1. The germline ends are 11 bases apart after V is trimmed by 2 bases and J by 6 bases.

Input material: blood. The sequence was collected from an older woman in good health. The chain employs TRBV5-8 and TRBJ1-4; TRBD1 is possibly the D segment (6 matching bases). CDR3 sequence: CASSLPGQDEKLFF. Read as DNA, the sequence is TGTGCCAGCAGCTTACCGGGACAAGATGAAAAACTGTTTTTT.